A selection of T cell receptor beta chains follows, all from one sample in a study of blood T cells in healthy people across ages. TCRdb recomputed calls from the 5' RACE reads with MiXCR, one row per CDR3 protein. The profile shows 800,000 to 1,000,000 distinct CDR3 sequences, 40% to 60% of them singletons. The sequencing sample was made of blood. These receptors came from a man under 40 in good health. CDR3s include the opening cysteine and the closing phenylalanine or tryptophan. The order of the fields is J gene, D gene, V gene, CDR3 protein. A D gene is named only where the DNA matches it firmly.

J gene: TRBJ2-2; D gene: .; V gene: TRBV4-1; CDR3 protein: CASSHLTGWAGELFF
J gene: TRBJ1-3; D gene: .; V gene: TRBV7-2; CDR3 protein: CASSFGGSLGSGNTIYF
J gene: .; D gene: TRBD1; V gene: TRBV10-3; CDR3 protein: CAISGTGISYEQYF
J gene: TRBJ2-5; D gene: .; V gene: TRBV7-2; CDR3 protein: CASSLDYLQETQYF
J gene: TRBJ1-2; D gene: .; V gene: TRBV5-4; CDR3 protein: CASSLQGTPNYGYTF
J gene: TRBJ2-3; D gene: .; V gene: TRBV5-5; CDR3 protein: CASSLVGGLGTDTQYF
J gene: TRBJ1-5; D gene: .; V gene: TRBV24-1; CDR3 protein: CATSDRSNQPQHF
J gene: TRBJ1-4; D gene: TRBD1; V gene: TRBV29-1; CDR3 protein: CSAWTGTNEKLFF
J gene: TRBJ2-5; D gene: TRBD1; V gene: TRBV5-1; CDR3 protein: CASLPSPGQGYETQYF
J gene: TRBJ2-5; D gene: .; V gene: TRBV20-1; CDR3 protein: CSARAAGTAQETQYF
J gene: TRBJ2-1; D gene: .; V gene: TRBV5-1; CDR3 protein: CASSLAAGSLLYNEQFF
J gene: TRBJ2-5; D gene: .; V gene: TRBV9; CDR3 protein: CASSVGRNQETQYF
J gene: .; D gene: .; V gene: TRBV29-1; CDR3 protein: CSVEVLGQNLYEQYF
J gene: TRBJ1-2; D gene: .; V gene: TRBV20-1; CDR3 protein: CSAGGQGYDHGYTF
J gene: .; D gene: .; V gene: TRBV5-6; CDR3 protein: CASSLDSLLDEQYF
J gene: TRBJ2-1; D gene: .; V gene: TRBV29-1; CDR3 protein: CSVEIGLWDEQFF
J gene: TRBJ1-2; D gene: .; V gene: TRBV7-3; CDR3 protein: CASSLMPANEGEGYTF
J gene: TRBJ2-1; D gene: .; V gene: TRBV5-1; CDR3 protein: CASSSTGGWEQFF
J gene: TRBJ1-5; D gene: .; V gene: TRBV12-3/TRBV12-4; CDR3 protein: CASSPGGGTNQPQHF
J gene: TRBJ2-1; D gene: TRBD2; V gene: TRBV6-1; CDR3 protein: CASSSGTSTQSQFF
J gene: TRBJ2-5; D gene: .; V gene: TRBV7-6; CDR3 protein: CASSLGSPVAGETQYF
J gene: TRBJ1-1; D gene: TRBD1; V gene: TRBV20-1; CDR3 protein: CSAPDRGNTEAFF
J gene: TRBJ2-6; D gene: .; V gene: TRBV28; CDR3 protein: CACSPPDRPGANVLTF
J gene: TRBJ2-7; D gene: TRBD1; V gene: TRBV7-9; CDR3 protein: CAGAGTGGYEQYF
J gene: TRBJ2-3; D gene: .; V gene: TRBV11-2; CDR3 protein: CASSPRHNPDTQYF
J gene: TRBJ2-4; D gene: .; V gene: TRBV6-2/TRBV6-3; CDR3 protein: CASSIGRDAKNIQYF
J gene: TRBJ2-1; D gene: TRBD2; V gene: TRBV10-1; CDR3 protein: CASSESFSSGGNEQFF
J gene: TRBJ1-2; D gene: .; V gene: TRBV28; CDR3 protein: CASSFGGASNGYTF
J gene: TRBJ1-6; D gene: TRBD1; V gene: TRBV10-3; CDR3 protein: CAISGVRGPDNSPLHF
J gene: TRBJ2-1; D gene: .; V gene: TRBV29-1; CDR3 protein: CSVPDYYSYNEQFF
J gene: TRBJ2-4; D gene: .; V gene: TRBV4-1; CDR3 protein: CASSQPGEDPKNIQYF
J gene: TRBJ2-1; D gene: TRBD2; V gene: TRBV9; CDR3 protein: CASSPTSGGSSYNEQFF
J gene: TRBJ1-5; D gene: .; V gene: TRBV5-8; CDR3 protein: CASSLESRSYSNQPQHF
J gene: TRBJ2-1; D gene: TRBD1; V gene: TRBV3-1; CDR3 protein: CASSPIQGKRAYEQFF
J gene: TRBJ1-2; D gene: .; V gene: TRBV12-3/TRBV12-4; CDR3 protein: CASSLVGPCGYTF
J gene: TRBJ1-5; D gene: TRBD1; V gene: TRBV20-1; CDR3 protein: CSARDRGSVGNQPQHF
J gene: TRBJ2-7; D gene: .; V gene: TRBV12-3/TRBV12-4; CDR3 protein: CATQGASYEQYF
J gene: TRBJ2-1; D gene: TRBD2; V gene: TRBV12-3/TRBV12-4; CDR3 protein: CASMNRGGPYNEQFF
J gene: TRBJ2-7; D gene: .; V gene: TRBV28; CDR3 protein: CASGGIPPGKQYF
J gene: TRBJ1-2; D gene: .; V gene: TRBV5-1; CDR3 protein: CASSLGDGGYGYTF
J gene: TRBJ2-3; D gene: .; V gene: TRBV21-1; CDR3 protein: CASSISTGLLTDTQYF
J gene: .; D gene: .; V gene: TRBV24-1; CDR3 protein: CATGTADEQYF
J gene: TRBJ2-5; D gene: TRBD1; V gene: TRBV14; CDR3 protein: CASSQVRQGEQYF
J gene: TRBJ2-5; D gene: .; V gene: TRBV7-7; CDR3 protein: CASSLDFRQETQYF
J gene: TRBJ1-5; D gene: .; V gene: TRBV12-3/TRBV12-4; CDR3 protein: CASSFLGAINQPQHF
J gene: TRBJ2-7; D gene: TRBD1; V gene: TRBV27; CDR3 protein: CASSPPGDRVRYEQYF
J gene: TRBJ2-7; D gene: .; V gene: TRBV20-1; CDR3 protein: CSARDSAPHKQYF
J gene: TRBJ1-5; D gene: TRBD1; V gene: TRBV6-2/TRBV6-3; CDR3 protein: CASSQTRGQVNQPQHF
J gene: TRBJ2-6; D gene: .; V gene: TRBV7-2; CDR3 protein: CASSQAPQPGANVLTF
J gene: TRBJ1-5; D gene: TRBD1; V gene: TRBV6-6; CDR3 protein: CASAAGGPGQPQHF
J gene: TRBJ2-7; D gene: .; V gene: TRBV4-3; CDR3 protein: CASSQDRGSRAYEQYF
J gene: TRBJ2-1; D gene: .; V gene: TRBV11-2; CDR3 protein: CASSLDSYYNEQFF
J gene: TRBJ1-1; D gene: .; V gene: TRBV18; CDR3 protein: CASSPPVGDVTEAFF